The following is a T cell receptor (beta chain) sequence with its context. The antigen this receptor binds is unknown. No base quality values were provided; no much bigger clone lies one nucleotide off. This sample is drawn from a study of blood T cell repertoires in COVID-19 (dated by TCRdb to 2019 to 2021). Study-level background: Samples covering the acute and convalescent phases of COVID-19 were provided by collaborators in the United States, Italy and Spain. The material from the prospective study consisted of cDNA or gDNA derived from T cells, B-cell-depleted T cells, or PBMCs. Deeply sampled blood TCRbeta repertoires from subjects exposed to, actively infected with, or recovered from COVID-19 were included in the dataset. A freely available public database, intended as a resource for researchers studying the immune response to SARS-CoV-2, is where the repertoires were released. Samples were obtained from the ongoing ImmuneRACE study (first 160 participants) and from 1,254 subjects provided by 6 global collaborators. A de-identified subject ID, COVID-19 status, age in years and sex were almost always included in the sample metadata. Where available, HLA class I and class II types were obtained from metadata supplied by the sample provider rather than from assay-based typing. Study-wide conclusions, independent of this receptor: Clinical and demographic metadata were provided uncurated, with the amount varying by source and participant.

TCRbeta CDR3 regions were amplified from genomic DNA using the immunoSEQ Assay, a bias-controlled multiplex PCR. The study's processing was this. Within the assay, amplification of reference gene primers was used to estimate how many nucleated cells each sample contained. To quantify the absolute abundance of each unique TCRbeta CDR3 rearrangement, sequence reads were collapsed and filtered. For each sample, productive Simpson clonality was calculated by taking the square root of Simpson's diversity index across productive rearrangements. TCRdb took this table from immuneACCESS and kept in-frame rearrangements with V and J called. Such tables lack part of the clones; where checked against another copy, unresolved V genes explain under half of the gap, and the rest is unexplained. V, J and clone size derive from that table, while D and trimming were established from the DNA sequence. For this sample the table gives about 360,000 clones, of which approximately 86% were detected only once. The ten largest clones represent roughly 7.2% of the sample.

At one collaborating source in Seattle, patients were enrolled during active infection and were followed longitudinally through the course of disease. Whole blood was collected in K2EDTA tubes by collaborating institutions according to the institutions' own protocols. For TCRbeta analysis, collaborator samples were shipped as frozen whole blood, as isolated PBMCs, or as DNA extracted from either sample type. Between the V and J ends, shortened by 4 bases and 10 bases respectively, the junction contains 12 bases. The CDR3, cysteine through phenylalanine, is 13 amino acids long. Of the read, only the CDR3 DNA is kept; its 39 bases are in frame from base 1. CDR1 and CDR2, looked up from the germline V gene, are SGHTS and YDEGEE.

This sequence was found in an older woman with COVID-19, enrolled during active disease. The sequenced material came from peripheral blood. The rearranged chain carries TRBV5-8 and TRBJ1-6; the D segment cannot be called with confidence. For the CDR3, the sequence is CASSNSVLSPLHF. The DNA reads TGTGCCAGCAGCAATTCGGTCCTGTCACCCCTCCACTTT.